The 26 T cell receptor beta chains given below trace back to one sample, sequenced in a study of response to subunit inactivated influenza vaccine. TCRdb fed the RT-PCR reads into MiXCR, producing one record per CDR3 protein. The data hold about 650,000 distinct CDR3 sequences, with about 15% observed a single time. The sequencing here drew on PBMCs from blood, taken around two weeks before vaccination. Source of these receptors: a man between 45 and 60 years old who received an inactivated influenza vaccine.

The J gene is TRBJ2-7, the V gene TRBV4-3; TRBD1 matches 7 bases. V gave up 0 bases and J gave up 2 bases; unmatched junction bases: 4. Germline V gene lookup returns CDR1 LGHNA and CDR2 YSLEER. The CDR3 spans 15 residues. CDR3 sequence: CASSQDLGTAYEQYF. The CDR3 nucleotides read TGCGCCAGCAGCCAAGATCTAGGGACAGCCTACGAGCAGTACTTC.

The genes are TRBV7-2 and TRBJ2-2; weak D call: TRBD2 (5 bases). Germline CDR1 is SGHTA and CDR2 is FQGNSA. V dropped 5 bases and J dropped 1 base, with 11 bases sitting between them. This CDR3 comprises 15 residues. The CDR3 nucleotides read TGTGCCAGCAGCAACGCACGGGGGAACACCGGGGAGCTGTTTTTT. This sequence encodes CASSNARGNTGELFF. The entire variable domain, with the rest obtained from reference TRBV7-2 and TRBJ2-2, is as follows: GAGVSQSPSNKVTEKGKDVELRCDPISGHTALYWYRQSLGQGLEFLIYFQGNSAPDKSGLPSDRFSAERTGGSVSTLTIQRTQQEDSAVYLCASSNARGNTGELFFGEGSRLTVL.

The chain couples TRBV28 to TRBJ1-4; D not resolved. The germline gives CDR1 MDHEN, CDR2 SYDVKM. V dropped 4 bases and J dropped 0 bases, with 12 bases sitting between them. The CDR3 is 16 residues long. CDR3 nucleotides: TGTGCCAGCAGTTCACCGGGTGGGGCAACTAATGAAAAACTGTTTTTT. This translates into CASSSPGGATNEKLFF.

The V call is TRBV5-1, the J call TRBJ2-7; no firm D call. This CDR3 comprises 15 residues. With 0 bases removed from V and 2 bases from J, the gap between germline ends came to 12 bases. Per the germline V gene, CDR1 is SGHRS and CDR2 is YFSETQ. This chain's CDR3 is CASSLDGSPPYEQYF. Written as DNA, the CDR3 is TGCGCCAGCAGCTTGGATGGGTCCCCTCCCTACGAGCAGTACTTC.

This clonotype was found many times. The V gene is TRBV29-1, the J gene TRBJ2-7, with 7 bases fitting TRBD1. Germline-derived CDR1 and CDR2 are SQVTM and ANQGSEA. Unmatched junction bases numbered 9, after V lost 5 bases and J lost 2 bases. The CDR3 has 14 residues. The CDR3 sequence is CSVKTGRETYEQYF. The DNA of the CDR3 is TGCAGCGTTAAGACAGGGAGAGAGACCTACGAGCAGTACTTC.

Many counts were recorded for this clonotype. The CDR3: CASSPDPQGAGTEAFF. DNA of the CDR3: TGTGCCAGCAGTCCAGACCCTCAGGGGGCTGGCACTGAAGCTTTCTTT. The chain combines TRBV12-3 or TRBV12-4 with TRBJ1-1; 8 nucleotides align to TRBD1. The CDR3 consists of 16 residues. The V segment lost 5 bases and the J segment 4 bases; nucleotides outside the gene matches: 12.

Many counts were recorded for this clonotype. V is TRBV12-3 or TRBV12-4 and J is TRBJ2-3; the D is unclear. The CDR3 has 12 residues. Trimming pared 3 bases from V and 4 bases from J, leaving 5 bases between. The CDR3 here is CASSFRSDTQYF. CDR3 sequence (DNA): TGTGCCAGCAGTTTTAGATCAGATACGCAGTATTTT.

The chain joins TRBV20-1 to TRBJ2-1; the match to TRBD2 covers 12 bases. The J segment lost 8 bases and the V segment lost 0 bases, leaving 14 bases of the junction unmatched. Per the germline V gene, CDR1 is DFQATT and CDR2 is SNEGSKA (reference sequence). The CDR3 contains 18 residues. The CDR3 protein is CSARDLPGLAGGTDEQFF. The CDR3 DNA follows: TGCAGTGCTAGAGATCTGCCCGGGCTAGCGGGAGGGACGGATGAGCAGTTCTTC.

The V call is TRBV12-3 or TRBV12-4, the J call TRBJ1-1, with TRBD1 identical over 7 bases. CDR3 length: 14 residues. V dropped 1 base and J dropped 8; count of bases not matched to a gene: 7. The CDR3 reads CASSLEGTVGEAFF. The CDR3 DNA follows: TGTGCCAGCAGTTTAGAAGGGACAGTCGGGGAAGCTTTCTTT.

This clonotype appeared a few times. The chain has TRBV4-3 and TRBJ1-2, with D possibly TRBD1 on 6 matching bases. Looked up from germline, CDR1 is LGHNA and CDR2 is YSLEER. Between the trimmed V and J ends, which lost 4 bases and 2 bases, there was a span of 11 bases. The CDR3 runs to 14 residues. This CDR3 is CASSPVTGNYGYTF. The DNA of the CDR3 is TGCGCCAGCAGCCCGGTGACAGGAAACTATGGCTACACCTTC.

A few counts support this clonotype. V gene TRBV12-3 or TRBV12-4 combines with J gene TRBJ2-7; D is possibly TRBD2 (6 bases). CDR3 length: 14 amino acids. Trimming took off 6 bases at V and 6 bases at J, with 18 bases between the two ends. CDR3 sequence reads: CASRGTAGGSEQYF. CDR3 coding DNA: TGTGCCAGCAGAGGGACCGCCGGGGGTAGCGAGCAGTACTTC.

This chain joins TRBV6-5 and TRBJ2-7, with 7 nucleotides matching TRBD1. The CDR3 length is 11 residues. V dropped 6 bases and J dropped 6; count of bases not matched to a gene: 2. Germline V gene sequence: CDR1 MNHEY, CDR2 SVGAGI. The CDR3 DNA follows: TGTGCCAGCAGGAGGGGGCCCGAGCAGTACTTC. This gives the protein CASRRGPEQYF.

This clonotype was observed a handful of times. The chain has TRBV29-1 and TRBJ2-5; no reliable D call. The germline gives CDR1 SQVTM, CDR2 ANQGSEA. Trimming took off 2 bases at V and 3 bases at J, with 13 bases between the two ends. The CDR3 length is 14 residues. CDR3 sequence: CSVERRLGKETQYF. The CDR3 DNA reads TGCAGCGTTGAAAGGCGCCTAGGTAAAGAGACCCAGTACTTC.

This clonotype has more than one count but fewer than ten. The chain joins TRBV9 to TRBJ2-5; TRBD2 matches at 10 bases. This CDR3 has 16 amino acids. J gave up 4 bases and V 0 bases, and 6 bases lay outside the gene matches. Germline V gives CDR1 SGDLS, CDR2 YYNGEE. CDR3 sequence: CASSVGLAGASETQYF. The CDR3 DNA sequence: TGTGCCAGCAGCGTAGGCCTAGCGGGAGCCTCAGAGACCCAGTACTTC.

This clonotype occurred a few times. The rearrangement uses TRBV12-3 or TRBV12-4 and TRBJ2-7, with TRBD2 matching over 9 bases. The CDR3 sequence is 14 residues long. After removal of 9 bases from V and 6 bases from J, the junction contained 12 bases not matched to a gene. This CDR3 is CASLLAGRTGEQYF. CDR3 DNA: TGTGCCAGTTTACTAGCGGGCAGAACGGGCGAGCAGTACTTC.

The sample holds many counts of this clonotype. This sequence joins TRBV29-1 and TRBJ2-1; no reliable D call. Per germline, CDR1 SQVTM and CDR2 ANQGSEA. Trimming shortened V by 2 bases and J by 9 bases, and 11 bases separated the two germline ends. The CDR3 loop spans 12 amino acids. The CDR3 region is CSVETPSSEQFF. The CDR3 DNA reads TGCAGCGTTGAAACACCATCAAGTGAGCAGTTCTTC.

The chain links TRBV5-8 to TRBJ1-4; perhaps TRBD1 as D (6 bases). Germline V CDR1 and CDR2: SGHTS, YDEGEE. CDR3 size: 15 residues. V was trimmed by 1 base and J by 8 bases, leaving 15 bases between them. The CDR3 region is CASSLMQGQSEKLFF. Here the CDR3 DNA reads TGTGCCAGCAGCTTGATGCAGGGGCAAAGCGAAAAACTGTTTTTT.

In its sample, this clonotype was seen many times. The CDR3, as DNA: TGTGCCATTGGGCGACAGGGGAACACCGGGGAGCTGTTTTTT. It yields the protein CAIGRQGNTGELFF. This sequence joins TRBV24-1 and TRBJ2-2; 7 bases align to TRBD1. CDR3 size: 14 residues. Germline assignment: CDR1 KGHDR and CDR2 SFDVKD. The V and J ends lost 11 bases and 1 base, in that order; junction bases with no gene match: 6.

This clonotype was counted a few times. The J gene is TRBJ2-2, the V gene TRBV9; possible D gene TRBD2, 6 bases. The CDR3 extends over 13 amino acids. With 3 bases removed from V and 7 bases from J, the gap between germline ends came to 10 bases. Per the germline V gene, CDR1 is SGDLS and CDR2 is YYNGEE. The DNA for the CDR3 is TGTGCCAGCAGCGGCGCGCGGGGCGGGGAGCTGTTTTTT. It encodes CASSGARGGELFF.

This clonotype was seen more than once but under ten times. The rearrangement joins TRBV12-3 or TRBV12-4 to TRBJ2-3; 8 bases line up with TRBD2. This CDR3 has 14 amino acids. V lost 1 base, J lost 11 bases, and 8 bases stayed unmatched. In nucleotides, the CDR3 is TGTGCCAGCAGTTTAGGGGGCGGGGGGATTGGGCAGTATTTT. It yields the protein CASSLGGGGIGQYF.

This clonotype was seen a handful of times. The CDR3 DNA reads as TGCGCCAGCAGTGAGTCTCGGACAGGGGGCCACTATGGCTACACCTTC. Encoded protein: CASSESRTGGHYGYTF. This chain links TRBV10-2 with TRBJ1-2; 11 nucleotides match TRBD1. Germline V gives CDR1 WSHSY, CDR2 SAAADI. This CDR3 spans 16 amino acids. The V and J ends lost 0 bases and 3 bases, in that order; junction bases with no gene match: 3.

This clonotype came up a few times. The chain couples TRBV7-2 to TRBJ2-7; 8 positions match TRBD1. The germline V gene encodes CDR1 SGHTA and CDR2 FQGNSA. The V and J ends lost 5 bases and 6 bases, in that order; junction bases with no gene match: 12. The CDR3 is 15 amino acids. CDR3 sequence: CASSAGTGWSIEQYF. In nucleotides, the CDR3 is TGTGCCAGCAGCGCTGGGACAGGCTGGTCGATCGAGCAGTACTTC.

Only a few counts were recorded for this clonotype. The chain combines TRBV3-1 with TRBJ2-2; D is possibly TRBD1 or TRBD2 (5 bases each). Germline-derived CDR1 and CDR2 are LGHDT and YNNKEL (reference sequence). This CDR3 contains 16 residues. Trimming stripped 3 bases from V and 3 bases from J, with 14 bases between. CDR3 bases: TGTGCCAGCAGCCATGCCCGGGACCGCTACACCGGGGAGCTGTTTTTT. This sequence encodes CASSHARDRYTGELFF. The full variable domain, completed using reference TRBV3-1 and TRBJ2-2, is DTAVSQTPKYLVTQMGNDKSIKCEQNLGHDTMYWYKQDSKKFLKIMFSYNNKELIINETVPNRFSPKSPDKAHLNLHINSLELGDSAVYFCASSHARDRYTGELFFGEGSRLTVL.

Turning to this clonotype: This may be a read error, as it is one base from a much larger clone. Likely a read error: the CDR3 ends without its conserved phenylalanine or tryptophan. V is TRBV5-1 and J is TRBJ2-3, with D possibly TRBD2 on 5 matching bases. Between the trimmed V and J ends, which lost 3 bases and 2 bases, there was a span of 10 bases. Per the germline V gene, CDR1 is SGHRS and CDR2 is YFSETQ. The CDR3 is made up of 14 amino acids. The CDR3 sequence: CASSYGLDTDTQYC. As DNA, the CDR3 is TGCGCCAGCAGCTACGGACTTGACACAGATACGCAGTATTGT.

Many counts were recorded for this clonotype. This chain uses TRBV7-2 with TRBJ2-1, with 7 bases identical to TRBD2. J gave up 8 bases and V 2 bases, and 9 bases lay outside the gene matches. The CDR3 loop spans 15 amino acids. Germline V gene sequence: CDR1 SGHTA, CDR2 FQGNSA. The CDR3: CASSLRTSRPDEQFF. As DNA, the CDR3 is TGTGCCAGCAGCTTAAGGACTAGTCGACCCGATGAGCAGTTCTTC.

There are a few counts of this clonotype. The chain recombines TRBV7-2 with TRBJ2-3; 7 bases line up with TRBD2. With 2 bases clipped from V and 6 bases from J, the junction kept 11 bases outside the gene matches. Germline values: CDR1 SGHTA, CDR2 FQGNSA. There are 16 residues in the CDR3. The CDR3 is CASSLFGGGPTDTQYF. As DNA, the CDR3 is TGTGCCAGCAGCTTATTTGGGGGAGGGCCCACGGATACGCAGTATTTT.